The 9 T cell receptor beta chains listed next were all sequenced from one sample in a study of shared clonotypes between healthy human individuals. Naive CD8 populations comprised CD45RO-negative cells positively selected for CCR7, excluding terminally differentiated effector memory CD45RA+ cells. Here immunoSEQ multiplex PCR was the method, and the copy in TCRdb shows in-frame clones only, minus some. The sample lists 2 million or so clones, just under 95% occurring once. Specimen: naive CD8+ T cells sorted from blood. These receptors came from a man between 18 and 35 years old in good health.

V and J are TRBV11-2 and TRBJ2-5; no firm D call. V was pared by 5 bases and J by 1 base, with 14 bases between. The length of the CDR3 is 15 residues. Germline V lookup: CDR1 SGHAT, CDR2 FQNNGV. The CDR3 is CASSHRPGPQETQYF. The CDR3 nucleotides are TGTGCCAGCAGCCACCGGCCTGGACCCCAAGAGACCCAGTACTTC.

The chain uses TRBV27 and TRBJ1-2, with 8 nucleotides matching TRBD1. The CDR3 is 15 residues long. Per the germline V gene, CDR1 is MNHEY and CDR2 is SMNVEV (reference sequence). The trim removed 0 bases at V and 8 bases at J, leaving 8 bases unmatched. For the CDR3, the DNA is TGTGCCAGCAGTTTATCACCTCAGGGGGCATGGGGCTACACCTTC. It yields the protein CASSLSPQGAWGYTF.

V usage is TRBV28 and J usage is TRBJ1-5; unclear D gene. Germline V gene sequence: CDR1 MDHEN, CDR2 SYDVKM. The CDR3 has 14 amino acids. Trimming took 5 bases from V and 9 from J, leaving 17 bases between them. The CDR3 protein is CASSPGAAWVPQHF. The CDR3 nucleotides read TGTGCCAGCAGTCCCGGCGCGGCGTGGGTGCCCCAGCATTTT.

The gene calls are TRBV27 and TRBJ2-7; TRBD2 matches at 11 bases. V shed 5 bases, J shed 4 bases, and the junction held 4 bases outside the gene matches. Germline V lookup: CDR1 MNHEY, CDR2 SMNVEV (reference sequence). This CDR3 region has 14 residues. CDR3 region: CASSISGGAYEQYF. CDR3 sequence (DNA): TGTGCCAGCAGTATTAGCGGGGGGGCTTACGAGCAGTACTTC.

The chain links TRBV2 to TRBJ1-2; 7 positions match TRBD1. Germline lookup yields CDR1 SNHLY and CDR2 FYNNEI. The CDR3 contains 12 residues. The CDR3: CGGYRGIYGYTF. The CDR3 bases are TGTGGGGGGTACAGGGGCATCTATGGCTACACCTTC.

The chain has TRBV4-1 and TRBJ1-5; maybe TRBD1 (5 bases). From germline, CDR1 is MGHRA and CDR2 YSYEKL. The CDR3 runs to 15 residues. V was cut by 0 bases and J by 3 bases, with 9 bases left in between. CDR3 protein: CASSQEDRNNQPQHF. CDR3 bases: TGCGCCAGCAGCCAAGAAGACAGAAACAATCAGCCCCAGCATTTT.

The chain is built from TRBV7-8 and TRBJ1-4, with D possibly TRBD1 on 6 matching bases. Germline V gives CDR1 SGHVS, CDR2 FQNEAQ. Trimming stripped 6 bases from V and 8 bases from J, with 16 bases between. This CDR3 has 14 amino acids. CDR3 sequence (DNA): TGTGCCAGCAGTTTAACAGGGTTAGGGGAAAAACTGTTTTTT. Amino acid sequence: CASSLTGLGEKLFF.

This rearrangement joins TRBV9 to TRBJ1-6, with TRBD1 matching over 9 bases. The V gene end was trimmed by 3 bases and the J gene end by 8 bases; junction bases not matched to a gene: 3. The CDR3 is 14 residues long. The germline V gene has CDR1 SGDLS and CDR2 YYNGEE. CDR3 coding DNA: TGTGCCAGCAGCGCCACAGGGGGCTATTCACCCCTCCACTTT. Its translation is CASSATGGYSPLHF.

This rearrangement joins TRBV4-3 to TRBJ2-1; 10 bases are a match to TRBD2. CDR1 LGHNA and CDR2 YSLEER come from the germline V gene. CDR3 length: 18 amino acids. J lost 5 bases, V lost 0 bases, and 10 bases had no gene match. CDR3 region: CASSQDPASGSADNEQFF. CDR3 DNA sequence: TGCGCCAGCAGCCAAGATCCGGCTAGCGGGAGCGCAGACAATGAGCAGTTCTTC.